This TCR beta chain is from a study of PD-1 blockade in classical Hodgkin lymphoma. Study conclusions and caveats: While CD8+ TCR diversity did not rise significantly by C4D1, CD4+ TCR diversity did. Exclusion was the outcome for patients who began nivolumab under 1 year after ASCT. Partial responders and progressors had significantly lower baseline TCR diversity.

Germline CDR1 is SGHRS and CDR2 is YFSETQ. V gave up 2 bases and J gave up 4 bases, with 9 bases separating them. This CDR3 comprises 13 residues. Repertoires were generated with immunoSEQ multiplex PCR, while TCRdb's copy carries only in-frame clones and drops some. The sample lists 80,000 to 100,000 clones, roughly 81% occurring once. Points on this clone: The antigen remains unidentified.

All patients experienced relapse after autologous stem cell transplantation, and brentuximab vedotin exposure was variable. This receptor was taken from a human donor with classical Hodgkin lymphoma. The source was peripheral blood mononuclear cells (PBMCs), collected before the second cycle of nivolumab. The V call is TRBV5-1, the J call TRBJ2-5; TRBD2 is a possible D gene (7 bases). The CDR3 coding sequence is TGCGCCAGCAGCTTAGGGGGGGCAGAGACCCAGTACTTC. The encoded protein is CASSLGGAETQYF.